Listed here are 18 T cell receptor beta chains from one sample, sequenced in a study of cytomegalovirus exposure and HLA in healthy donors. This PCR relied on a set of 60 Vbeta primers and 13 Jbeta primers. TCRdb keeps only in-frame clones here, not all; method: immunoSEQ multiplex PCR. The sample carries 100,000 to 120,000 clones, about 83% recorded once. What was sequenced was PBMCs. These receptors all stem from a man aged 18 to 30 in good health and CMV-seronegative.

This chain links TRBV27 with TRBJ1-2, with TRBD1 matching 11 bases. Trimming took 3 bases from V and 6 from J; bases not matched to a gene: 9. Looked up from germline, CDR1 is MNHEY and CDR2 is SMNVEV (reference sequence). The CDR3 contains 16 residues. The CDR3 sequence is CASSFGDRGRENGYTF. The CDR3 nucleotides read TGTGCCAGCAGTTTCGGGGACAGGGGGAGGGAAAATGGCTACACCTTC.

Only a few counts were recorded for this clone. V gene TRBV5-6 combines with J gene TRBJ2-2; 11 bases agree with TRBD2. Looked up from germline, CDR1 is SGHDT and CDR2 is YYEEEE. V lost 6 bases to trimming and J lost 8 bases; unmatched junction nucleotides: 9. The CDR3 has 15 amino acids. In DNA form, the CDR3 reads TGTGCCAGCACCCCACTGACTAGCGGGAAAGGGGAGCTGTTTTTT. Its translation: CASTPLTSGKGELFF.

The rearrangement joins TRBV28 to TRBJ1-2; D uncertain. The V end lost 4 bases, the J end lost 4 bases, and 16 bases lay between the germline ends. The CDR3 runs to 15 residues. The germline gives CDR1 MDHEN, CDR2 SYDVKM. In DNA, the CDR3 is TGTGCCAGCAGTTCTGGAGGCAGACCATCCTATGGCTACACCTTC. Amino acids: CASSSGGRPSYGYTF.

This clone was detected only a few times. V is TRBV19 and J is TRBJ1-5; 8 bases are shared with TRBD1. The junction had 6 bases not matched to a gene; V was cut back by 5 bases and J by 6 bases. The germline CDR1 and CDR2 sequences are LNHDA and SQIVND (reference sequence). CDR3 size: 14 residues. The DNA for the CDR3 is TGTGCCAGTAGTCCAGGGGGCTTAGGTCAGCCCCAGCATTTT. Its translation: CASSPGGLGQPQHF.

The chain has TRBV7-9 and TRBJ2-1; no reliable D call. With 1 base removed from V and 4 bases from J, the gap between germline ends came to 11 bases. Germline CDR1 and CDR2: SEHNR and FQNEAQ (reference sequence). The CDR3 totals 15 residues. This CDR3 is CASSLDQLLYNEQFF. The CDR3 DNA is TGTGCCAGCAGCTTAGATCAACTTCTATACAATGAGCAGTTCTTC.

The chain uses TRBV6-1 and TRBJ1-2; TRBD1 agrees at 7 bases. The V gene's germline CDR1 is MNHNS and CDR2 SASEGT. The CDR3 has 15 residues. V shed 2 bases and J 2 bases; nucleotides not matched to a gene: 5. CDR3 coding DNA: TGTGCCAGCAGTGAACCTAGGACAGGAAACTATGGCTACACCTTC. This gives the protein CASSEPRTGNYGYTF.

V gene TRBV19 combines with J gene TRBJ1-5; D is undetermined. V lost 6 bases and J 7 bases, leaving 13 bases between the germline ends. The CDR3 runs 13 residues. Germline-derived CDR1 and CDR2 are LNHDA and SQIVND (reference sequence). CDR3 coding DNA: TGTGCCAGTAGCCTAACGGGAGGCCAGCCCCAGCATTTT. Translation gives CASSLTGGQPQHF. The complete variable domain, with remaining parts taken from reference TRBV19 and TRBJ1-5, reads DGGITQSPKYLFRKEGQNVTLSCEQNLNHDAMYWYRQDPGQGLRLIYYSQIVNDFQKGDIAEGYSVSREKKESFPLTVTSAQKNPTAFYLCASSLTGGQPQHFGDGTRLSIL.

This chain joins TRBV27 and TRBJ2-3, with a possible D match to TRBD1 (6 bases). This CDR3 comprises 17 residues. Germline CDR1 is MNHEY and CDR2 is SMNVEV (reference sequence). The ends were cut back, 1 base at V and 3 bases at J, with 17 bases in the middle. The CDR3, as DNA: TGTGCCAGCAGTTTATTACCCTGGCAGGGGCGAACAGATACGCAGTATTTT. Translated, it gives CASSLLPWQGRTDTQYF.

The chain couples TRBV28 to TRBJ1-2, with TRBD1 as a possible D gene (5 bases). The germline V gene encodes CDR1 MDHEN and CDR2 SYDVKM. The length of the CDR3 is 13 residues. Trimming pared 5 bases from V and 4 bases from J, leaving 11 bases between. As DNA, the CDR3 is TGTGCCAGCAGTACGCCAGGGTTCTATGGCTACACCTTC. Protein: CASSTPGFYGYTF.

The chain uses TRBV11-2 and TRBJ2-7, with 9 positions matching TRBD2. The CDR3 runs to 15 residues. In germline, CDR1 is SGHAT, CDR2 FQNNGV. Trimming at V came to 5 bases and at J to 0 bases, leaving 5 bases not matched to a gene. For the CDR3, the DNA is TGTGCCAGCAGCCCGGATAGCGGGAGCTCCTACGAGCAGTACTTC. Protein: CASSPDSGSSYEQYF.

The rearrangement links TRBV5-4 to TRBJ1-2; 8 nucleotides match TRBD1. Per the germline V gene, CDR1 is SGHNT and CDR2 is YYREEE (reference sequence). The CDR3 is 13 residues long. The V gene end was trimmed by 4 bases and the J gene end by 6 bases; junction bases not matched to a gene: 5. DNA of the CDR3: TGTGCCAGCAGCCTGCAGGGGGCTCATGGCTACACCTTC. Protein product: CASSLQGAHGYTF.

The genes are TRBV19 and TRBJ2-4; D perhaps matches TRBD2 (6 bases). The length of the CDR3 is 15 residues. Trimming cost V 7 bases and J 5 bases, with 18 bases left between them. The V gene's germline CDR1 is LNHDA and CDR2 SQIVND (reference sequence). The CDR3 here is CASKEVAAGQNIQYF. The CDR3 nucleotides are TGTGCCAGTAAGGAGGTGGCAGCGGGTCAAAACATTCAGTACTTC.

The rearrangement links TRBV5-1 to TRBJ1-6; D not resolved. Germline lookup yields CDR1 SGHRS and CDR2 YFSETQ. The CDR3 length is 14 residues. The V end was cut by 2 bases, the J end by 7 bases, with 10 bases between. CDR3 region: CASSLWAENSPLHF. As DNA, the CDR3 is TGCGCCAGCAGCTTATGGGCAGAGAATTCACCCCTCCACTTT.

V usage is TRBV7-2 and J usage is TRBJ2-7; 9 bases map to TRBD2. This CDR3 contains 14 residues. V lost 4 bases to trimming and J lost 2 bases; unmatched junction nucleotides: 3. Germline V gene data show CDR1 as SGHTA and CDR2 as FQGNSA. CDR3 loop: CASSYSGSTYEQYF. The DNA of the CDR3 is TGTGCCAGCAGCTATAGCGGGAGTACCTACGAGCAGTACTTC.

The chain has TRBV5-1 and TRBJ2-1; 16 nucleotides line up with TRBD2. The V gene's germline CDR1 is SGHRS and CDR2 YFSETQ. This CDR3 has 17 residues. V lost 4 bases, J lost 5 bases, and 6 bases stayed unmatched. The DNA for the CDR3 is TGCGCCAGCAGCCCCGGGACTAGCGGGAGGGAGCACAATGAGCAGTTCTTC. Protein: CASSPGTSGREHNEQFF.

This clone was seen more than once but under ten times. The chain is built from TRBV18 and TRBJ2-1; TRBD1 aligns across 10 bases. Germline CDR1 reads KGHSH; CDR2 reads LQKENI. J was trimmed by 9 bases and V by 3 bases; bases with no gene match: 2. The CDR3 has 13 residues. DNA for the CDR3: TGTGCCAGCTCACCCGGGACAGGGGCTGAGCAGTTCTTC. Translated: CASSPGTGAEQFF. Filled out from reference TRBV18 and TRBJ2-1, the complete variable domain reads NAGVMQNPRHLVRRRGQEARLRCSPMKGHSHVYWYRQLPEEGLKFMVYLQKENIIDESGMPKERFSAEFPKEGPSILRIQQVVRGDSAAYFCASSPGTGAEQFFGPGTRLTVL.

This chain uses TRBV29-1 with TRBJ2-7, with D uncertain. Trimming took off 6 bases at V and 4 bases at J, with 13 bases between the two ends. This CDR3 spans 12 amino acids. Germline CDR1 SQVTM, CDR2 ANQGSEA. CDR3 sequence reads: CSVEITGYEQYF. The CDR3 DNA reads TGCAGCGTAGAAATAACGGGTTACGAGCAGTACTTC.

This clone was recorded only once. The genes are TRBV18 and TRBJ1-1; 7 nucleotides align to TRBD1. With V trimmed by 4 bases and J by 1 base, 0 bases remained unmatched. Germline loops: CDR1 KGHSH, CDR2 LQKENI. The CDR3 length is 13 residues. CDR3 nucleotide sequence: TGTGCCAGCTCACGACAGGGGAACACTGAAGCTTTCTTT. Protein product: CASSRQGNTEAFF.